The sequence of this T cell receptor (beta chain) was determined in a study of T cell responses to AZD1222 COVID-19 vaccine. General study findings and limits: Repertoire sampling happened only post peak T cell response. The sample set comprised mostly white British donors with more females, and clonal diversity was possibly underestimated. An increase in Spike-specific TCR breadth and depth was observed after two AZD1222 doses. Among spike-specific TCRs, nearly half reportedly target unmutated variant regions.

TCRdb's copy holds only in-frame clones and misses some; the assay was immunoSEQ multiplex PCR. In the table there are about 150,000 clones, 92% of which are singletons. Germline V lookup: CDR1 SEHNR, CDR2 FQNEAQ (reference sequence). The CDR3 is 14 amino acids. The V gene lost 5 bases and the J gene lost 6 bases, with 16 bases spanning the gap. Note on this clone: Its antigen is unknown.

The V gene is TRBV7-9, the J gene TRBJ1-1, with TRBD1 as a possible D gene (6 bases). The sequence was obtained from an adult who received the AZD1222 COVID-19 vaccine. Source: peripheral blood, taken 28 days after the second AZD1222 dose. The CDR3 is CASSLLPGAAEAFF. DNA for the CDR3: TGTGCCAGCAGCCTCTTACCGGGGGCCGCTGAAGCTTTCTTT.